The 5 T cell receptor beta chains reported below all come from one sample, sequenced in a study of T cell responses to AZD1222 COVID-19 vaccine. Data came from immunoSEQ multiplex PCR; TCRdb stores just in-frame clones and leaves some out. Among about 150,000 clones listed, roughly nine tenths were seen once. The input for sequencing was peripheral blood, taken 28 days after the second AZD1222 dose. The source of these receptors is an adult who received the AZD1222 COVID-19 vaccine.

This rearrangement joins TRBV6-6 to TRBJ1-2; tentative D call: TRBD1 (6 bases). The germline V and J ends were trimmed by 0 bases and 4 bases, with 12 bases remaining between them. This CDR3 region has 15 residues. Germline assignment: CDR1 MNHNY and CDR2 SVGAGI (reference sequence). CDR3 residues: CASSYSPGAGYGYTF. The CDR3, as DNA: TGTGCCAGCAGTTACTCCCCAGGGGCGGGCTATGGCTACACCTTC.

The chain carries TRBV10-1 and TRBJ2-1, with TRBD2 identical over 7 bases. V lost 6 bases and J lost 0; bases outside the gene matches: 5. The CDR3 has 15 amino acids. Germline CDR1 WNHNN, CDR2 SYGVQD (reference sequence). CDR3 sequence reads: CASSEAGSSYNEQFF. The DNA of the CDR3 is TGCGCCAGCAGCGAAGCGGGGAGCTCCTACAATGAGCAGTTCTTC.

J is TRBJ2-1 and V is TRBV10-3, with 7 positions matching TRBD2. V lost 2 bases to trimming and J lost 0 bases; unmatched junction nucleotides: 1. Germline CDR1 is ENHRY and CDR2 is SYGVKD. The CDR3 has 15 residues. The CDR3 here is CAISERGDSYNEQFF. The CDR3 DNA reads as TGTGCCATCAGTGAGCGGGGGGACTCCTACAATGAGCAGTTCTTC.

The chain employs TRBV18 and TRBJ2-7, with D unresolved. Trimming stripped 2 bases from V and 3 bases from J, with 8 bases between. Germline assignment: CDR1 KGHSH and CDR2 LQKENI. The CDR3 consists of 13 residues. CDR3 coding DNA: TGTGCCAGCTCACCAGGTACCCACTACGAGCAGTACTTC. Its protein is CASSPGTHYEQYF.

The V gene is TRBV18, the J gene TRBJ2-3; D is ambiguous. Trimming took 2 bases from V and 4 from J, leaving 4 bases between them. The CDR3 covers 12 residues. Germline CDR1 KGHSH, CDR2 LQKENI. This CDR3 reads CASSPLPDTQYF. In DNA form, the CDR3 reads TGTGCCAGCTCACCATTACCAGATACGCAGTATTTT.